This TCR beta chain comes out of a study of T-cell memory formation after mild COVID-19. The V gene's germline CDR1 is SGHVS and CDR2 FNYEAQ. The CDR3 runs 15 residues. Trimming at V came to 5 bases and at J to 0 bases, leaving 7 bases not matched to a gene. Study results and caveats: What remained unconfirmed was the SARS-CoV-2 specificity of second-wave clones peaking on day 37.

This clonotype has a handful of counts. Antigen: not known. In TCRdb, the 5' RACE reads were re-called with MiXCR into one record per CDR3 protein. The table has 400,000 to 500,000 distinct CDR3 sequences, roughly 20% seen once. The specimen sequenced was PBMCs or a T cell subset sorted from them (not recorded which). The rearrangement joins TRBV7-6 to TRBJ2-7; 7 bases are a match to TRBD1. The receptor comes from an adult woman who had mild COVID-19 (a few samples of this study predate the infection). Cell type and time point are not known. Here the CDR3 reads CASSPRQGPSYEQYF. CDR3 DNA: TGTGCCAGCAGCCCTAGACAGGGTCCCTCCTACGAGCAGTACTTC.